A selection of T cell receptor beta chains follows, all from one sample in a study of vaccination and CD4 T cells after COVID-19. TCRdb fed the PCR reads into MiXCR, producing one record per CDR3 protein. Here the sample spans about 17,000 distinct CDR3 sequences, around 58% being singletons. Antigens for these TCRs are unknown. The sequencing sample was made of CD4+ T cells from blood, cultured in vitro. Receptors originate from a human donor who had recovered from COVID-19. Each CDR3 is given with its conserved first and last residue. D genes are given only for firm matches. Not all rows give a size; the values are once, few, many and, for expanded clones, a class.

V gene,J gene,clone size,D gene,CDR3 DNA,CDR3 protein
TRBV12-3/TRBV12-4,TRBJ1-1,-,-,TGTGCCAGCAGTTTGGTTTCAGGGAGCAAAGCTTTCTTT,CASSLVSGSKAFF
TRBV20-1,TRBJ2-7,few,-,TGCAGTGCTAGAGATCTCGCGGAGGGAAGCTCCTACGAGCAGTACTTC,CSARDLAEGSSYEQYF
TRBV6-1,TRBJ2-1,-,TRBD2,TGTGCCAGCAGTCCAGGGGGTAGCGGGAGGGGGTTCTCCTACAATGAGCAGTTCTTC,CASSPGGSGRGFSYNEQFF
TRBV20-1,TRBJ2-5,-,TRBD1,TGCAGTGCCACGAATAGACAGGGATCGAGGGAGACCCAGTACTTC,CSATNRQGSRETQYF
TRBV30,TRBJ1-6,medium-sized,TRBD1,TGTGCCTTTAGAACAGGACAGGAGAGATCACCCCTCCACTTT,CAFRTGQERSPLHF
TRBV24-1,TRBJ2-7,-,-,TGTGCCACCAGTGATTTGCCCGGGACGGTCGGGCCAGACTACGAGCAGTACTTC,CATSDLPGTVGPDYEQYF
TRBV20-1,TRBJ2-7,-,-,TGCAGTGCTGCCGGGACCGACCATTACGAGCAGTACTTC,CSAAGTDHYEQYF
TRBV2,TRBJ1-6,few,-,TGTGCCAGCATACGAAATCAAAATTCACCCCTCCACTTT,CASIRNQNSPLHF
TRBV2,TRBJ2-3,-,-,TGTGCCAGCAGTGACAGAGCTAGCACAGATACGCAGTATTTT,CASSDRASTDTQYF
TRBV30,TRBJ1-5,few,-,TGTGCCTGGGGGCTTCAGGGCCAGCCCCAGCATTTT,CAWGLQGQPQHF
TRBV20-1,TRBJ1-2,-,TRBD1,TGCAGTGCTCTGCGACAGGGCTGGGGCTACACCTTC,CSALRQGWGYTF
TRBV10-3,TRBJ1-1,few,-,TGTGCCATCACCGATGGACAGACACTTGAAGCTTTCTTT,CAITDGQTLEAFF
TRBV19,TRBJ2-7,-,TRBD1,TGTGCCAGTAGTACCTTCAGGGGACAGGGGAACGAGCAGTACTTC,CASSTFRGQGNEQYF
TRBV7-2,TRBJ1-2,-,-,TGTGCCAGCAGCGCCTCACAGGGACGGGAAGGCTACACCTTC,CASSASQGREGYTF
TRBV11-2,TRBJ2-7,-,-,TGTGCCAGCAGCTTAGCGGTTTGGGTAGAGCAGTACTTC,CASSLAVWVEQYF
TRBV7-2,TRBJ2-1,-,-,TGTGCCAGCAGCCCCCAGGAGTCAGTTTTGCAGTTCTTC,CASSPQESVLQFF
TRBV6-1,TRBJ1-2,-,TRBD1,TGTGCCAGCTACCCTGGACAGGCCGAGAAGAACATATATGGCTACACCTTC,CASYPGQAEKNIYGYTF
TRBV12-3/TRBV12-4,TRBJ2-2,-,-,TGTGCCAGCAGTCCCCTCAGCCCGACTGGGGTTTCAGGGGAGCTGTTTTTT,CASSPLSPTGVSGELFF
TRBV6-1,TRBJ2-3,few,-,TGTGCCACCCAGGAGACGAGCACAGATACGCAGTATTTT,CATQETSTDTQYF
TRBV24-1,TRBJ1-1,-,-,TGTGCCACCAGTGATTTCGGCACTGAAGCTTTCTTT,CATSDFGTEAFF
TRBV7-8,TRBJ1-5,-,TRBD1,TGTGCCAGCAGGGACAGGGGGGATCAGCCCCAGCATTTT,CASRDRGDQPQHF
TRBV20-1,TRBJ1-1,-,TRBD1,TGCAGTGCTAGAGATCCACAGGGGGGAGACACTGAAGCTTTCTTT,CSARDPQGGDTEAFF
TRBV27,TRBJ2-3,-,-,TGTGCCAGCAGTTTAGGGGGCGCGTCGGATACGCAGTATTTT,CASSLGGASDTQYF
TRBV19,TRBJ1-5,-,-,TGTGCCAGTAGCCTATACGCCCTCAGGGACAATCAGCCCCAGCATTTT,CASSLYALRDNQPQHF
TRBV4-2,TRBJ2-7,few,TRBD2,TGTGCCAGCAGCCCCCAGGGACTGGCGGGAGGAGAGCAGTACTTC,CASSPQGLAGGEQYF
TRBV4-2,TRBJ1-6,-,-,TGTGCCAGCAGCCAAGTCCGAACCGGGACTAATAATTCACCCCTCCACTTT,CASSQVRTGTNNSPLHF
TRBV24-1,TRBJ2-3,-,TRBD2,TGTGCCACCAGTTCTAGCGGGATCTGGACAGATACGCAGTATTTT,CATSSSGIWTDTQYF
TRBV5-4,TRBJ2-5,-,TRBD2,TGTGCCAGCAGCCGCACTAGCGGGAGGTCTGAGACCCAGTACTTC,CASSRTSGRSETQYF
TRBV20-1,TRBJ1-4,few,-,TGCAGTGCTGGGAGCGGATTGGAACTGTTTTTT,CSAGSGLELFF
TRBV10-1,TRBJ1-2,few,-,TGCGCCAGCAGTAGAGACAGAGGCTATGGCTACACCTTC,CASSRDRGYGYTF
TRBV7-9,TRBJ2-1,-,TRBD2,TGTGCCAGCAGCTTATCCGGCGGGAGCCTATCCTACAATGAGCAGTTCTTC,CASSLSGGSLSYNEQFF
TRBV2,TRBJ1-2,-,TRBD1,TGTGCCAGCAGTGAGAACAGGGACAGGGCTAACTATGGCTACACCTTC,CASSENRDRANYGYTF
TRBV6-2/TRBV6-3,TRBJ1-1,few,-,TGTGCCAGCAGACGACAGGCGAACACTGAAGCTTTCTTT,CASRRQANTEAFF
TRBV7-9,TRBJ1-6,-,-,TGTGCCAGCAGCACCAGGGTTCTTAATTCACCCCTCCACTTT,CASSTRVLNSPLHF
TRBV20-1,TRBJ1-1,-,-,TGCAGTGCTAGAGATCTAGCTGTCAACACTGAAGCTTTCTTT,CSARDLAVNTEAFF
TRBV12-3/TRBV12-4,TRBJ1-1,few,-,TGTGCCAGCAGTTTAAACGGTCCGAACACTGAAGCTTTCTTT,CASSLNGPNTEAFF
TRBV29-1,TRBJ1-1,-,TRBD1,TGCAGCGTTGACGTAAGGGGACAGGGGGTTCCCGAAGCTTTCTTT,CSVDVRGQGVPEAFF
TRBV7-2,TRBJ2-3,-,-,TGTGCCAGCAGCTTAGTTAATTTTGAGGATACGCAGTATTTT,CASSLVNFEDTQYF
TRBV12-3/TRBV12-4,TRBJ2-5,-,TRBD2,TGTGCCAGCAGTTATCGGACTAGCGGGCAAGAGACCCAGTACTTC,CASSYRTSGQETQYF
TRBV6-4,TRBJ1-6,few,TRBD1,TGTGCCAGCAGTGACGACAGGGACAATAATTCACCCCTCCACTTT,CASSDDRDNNSPLHF
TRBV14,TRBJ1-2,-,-,TGTGCCAGCAGCCAAGAATCAGGGGTTAACTATGGCTACACCTTC,CASSQESGVNYGYTF
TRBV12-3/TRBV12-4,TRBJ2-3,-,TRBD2,TGTGCCAGCAGTTTAATAGCGGGTGCTAGCACAGATACGCAGTATTTT,CASSLIAGASTDTQYF
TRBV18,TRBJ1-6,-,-,TGTGCCAGCTCACCCAGTCTAGGGGATAATTCACCCCTCCACTTT,CASSPSLGDNSPLHF
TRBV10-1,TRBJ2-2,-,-,TGCGCCAGCAGTGGACAGAGCATGAACACCGGGGAGCTGTTTTTT,CASSGQSMNTGELFF
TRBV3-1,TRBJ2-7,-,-,TGTGCCAGCAGCCAAGACGGCGCCTCCTGCGAGCAGTACTTC,CASSQDGASCEQYF
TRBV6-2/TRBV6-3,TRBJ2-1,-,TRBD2,TGTGCCAGCAGTTACGATCTAGCGGGAGTATACAATGAGCAGTTCTTC,CASSYDLAGVYNEQFF
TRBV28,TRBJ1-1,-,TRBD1,TGTGCCAGCAAACAAGGGGGCTGGGCTTTCTTT,CASKQGGWAFF
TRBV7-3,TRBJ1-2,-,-,TGTGCCAGCAGCCCCTGGGGCAGATCAAATACCGGCAGTGGGGATGGCTACACCTTC,CASSPWGRSNTGSGDGYTF
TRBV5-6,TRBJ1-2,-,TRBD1,TGTGCCAGCAGCTTGGGGGACAGCTATGGCTACACCTTC,CASSLGDSYGYTF
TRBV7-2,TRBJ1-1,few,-,TGTGCCAGCAGCTTAGAGGGGGGGACTGAAGCTTTCTTT,CASSLEGGTEAFF
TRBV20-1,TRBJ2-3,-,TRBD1,TGCAGTGCACAAGACAGGGGCCTAGGGACAGATACGCAGTATTTT,CSAQDRGLGTDTQYF
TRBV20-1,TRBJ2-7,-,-,TGCAGTGCTAGAGATACGCAGGGACCCTACGAGCAGTACTTC,CSARDTQGPYEQYF